This T cell receptor (beta chain) was documented in a study of PD-L1 blockade in urothelial cancer. The wider study: Males with bladder-origin urothelial cancer constituted about 85% of the roughly 29 patients.

Time point of the sample: pretreatment peripheral blood. Every PCR was spiked with synthetic TCR analog templates. Profiling relied on immunoSEQ multiplex PCR, and the TCRdb table lists in-frame clones only, not all of them. The sample holds about 57,000 clones, more than 80% seen once. Per the germline V gene, CDR1 is SNHLY and CDR2 is FYNNEI. The V and J ends lost 4 bases and 4 bases, in that order; junction bases with no gene match: 0. CDR3 length equals 13 residues. The TCR comes from a man between 65 and 80 years old with urothelial cancer. The specimen was PBMCs, collected around atezolizumab (anti-PD-L1) treatment. The chain links TRBV2 to TRBJ1-4; TRBD1 matches at 7 bases. The CDR3 DNA reads as TGTGCCAGCAGTGCAGGGGGTAATGAAAAACTGTTTTTT. This codes for CASSAGGNEKLFF. The variable domain in full, with the rest retrieved from reference TRBV2 and TRBJ1-4, is EPEVTQTPSHQVTQMGQEVILRCVPISNHLYFYWYRQILGQKVEFLVSFYNNEISEKSEIFDDQFSVERPDGSNFTLKIRSTKLEDSAMYFCASSAGGNEKLFFGSGTQLSVL.